This TCR beta chain stems from a study of T cell changes during pregnancy in multiple sclerosis. TCRdb keeps only in-frame clones here, not all; method: immunoSEQ multiplex PCR. Among tens of thousands of clones listed, under 95% were seen once. Germline V lookup: CDR1 MNHNY, CDR2 SVGAGI (reference sequence). Trimming removed 8 bases from V and 13 bases from J; junction bases left unmatched: 7. The CDR3 loop spans 13 amino acids. The receptor was isolated from a female donor with multiple sclerosis, enrolled in a pregnancy study. V usage is TRBV6-6 and J usage is TRBJ1-6, with 11 bases identical to TRBD1. The sample was CD8+ T cells from peripheral blood mononuclear cells, taken in the second trimester of pregnancy. The CDR3 DNA reads TGTGCCAGCCTCCGGGACAGGGGGGCTCCCCTCCACTTT. Its protein product is CASLRDRGAPLHF.